A single sample is the source of the 19 T cell receptor beta chains below, sequenced in a study of response to subunit inactivated influenza vaccine. TCRdb fed the RT-PCR reads into MiXCR, producing one record per CDR3 protein. Of approximately 290,000 distinct CDR3 sequences listed, about 20% are singletons. Sequences were derived from PBMCs from blood, sampled less than 22 months after vaccination. These receptors came from a man aged 45 to 70 who received an inactivated influenza vaccine.

This clonotype was recorded a few times. J is TRBJ2-2 and V is TRBV20-1; D is unclear. CDR1 is DFQATT, CDR2 SNEGSKA, per germline (reference sequence). Trimming shortened V by 2 bases and J by 3 bases, and 7 bases separated the two germline ends. This CDR3 region has 13 residues. CDR3 sequence (DNA): TGCAGTGCTAGATATGCTGACACCGGGGAGCTGTTTTTT. Translating it yields CSARYADTGELFF.

The DNA for the CDR3 is TGCAGTGCTAGACCCTTAGACAAGCCGAACACTGAAGCTTTCTTT. Amino acid sequence: CSARPLDKPNTEAFF. The chain has TRBV20-1 and TRBJ1-1; D is unclear. The CDR3 sequence is 15 residues long. Germline CDR1 is DFQATT and CDR2 is SNEGSKA (reference sequence). V was cut by 2 bases and J by 1 base, with 14 bases left in between.

In this sample, this clonotype turned up a few times. This sequence joins TRBV29-1 and TRBJ2-5; no firm D call. Trimming took 0 bases from V and 5 from J, leaving 13 bases between them. The CDR3 is 14 residues long. Germline assignment: CDR1 SQVTM and CDR2 ANQGSEA. CDR3: CSVEDPRARETQYF. The CDR3 DNA follows: TGCAGCGTTGAAGATCCCCGGGCCAGGGAGACCCAGTACTTC.

The CDR3 DNA follows: TGTGCCAGTAGTTCTCCCAGAGGCCAGGGAAGCAATCAGCCCCAGCATTTT. The encoded protein is CASSSPRGQGSNQPQHF. The rearrangement uses TRBV19 and TRBJ1-5, with a weak D call TRBD1 (5 bases). The V end was cut by 5 bases, the J end by 1 base, with 18 bases between. The CDR3 loop spans 17 amino acids. Germline lookup yields CDR1 LNHDA and CDR2 SQIVND (reference sequence).

The chain carries TRBV7-9 and TRBJ2-1; 7 bases align to TRBD1. CDR1 is SEHNR and CDR2 is FQNEAQ in the germline V gene (reference sequence). The CDR3 is 14 amino acids. Trimming at V came to 5 bases and at J to 6 bases, leaving 7 bases not matched to a gene. Here the CDR3 DNA reads TGTGCCAGCAGCACTTGGACAGGCGGCAATGAGCAGTTCTTC. Translated, it gives CASSTWTGGNEQFF.

This clonotype appeared a few times. V and J are TRBV29-1 and TRBJ1-2; no reliable D call. CDR1 and CDR2 (germline): SQVTM, ANQGSEA. Trimming stripped 6 bases from V and 8 bases from J, with 19 bases between. The CDR3 spans 13 residues. CDR3 sequence: CSVAITAFGGYTF. CDR3 coding DNA: TGCAGCGTCGCTATAACAGCCTTCGGGGGCTACACCTTC.

This sequence joins TRBV4-1 and TRBJ2-7, with 10 bases aligning to TRBD2. The CDR3 runs 16 residues. The ends lost 4 bases at V and 5 bases at J; junction bases unmatched: 11. Germline CDR1 MGHRA, CDR2 YSYEKL. This chain's CDR3 is CASSRAPGTSVHEQYF. The CDR3 nucleotides are TGCGCCAGCAGCCGAGCCCCCGGGACTAGCGTCCACGAGCAGTACTTC.

There are a few counts of this clonotype. This chain joins TRBV25-1 and TRBJ1-4; 11 nucleotides line up with TRBD1. The CDR3 runs 16 residues. Germline lookup yields CDR1 MGHDK and CDR2 SYGVNS. The junction had 1 base not matched to a gene; V was cut back by 4 bases and J by 0 bases. The CDR3 DNA follows: TGTGCCAGCAGTGCGGGACAGGGGGCAACTAATGAAAAACTGTTTTTT. Translated: CASSAGQGATNEKLFF. Using reference TRBV25-1 and TRBJ1-4 for the parts outside the CDR3, the full variable domain is EADIYQTPRYLVIGTGKKITLECSQTMGHDKMYWYQQDPGMELHLIHYSYGVNSTEKGDLSSESTVSRIRTEHFPLTLESARPSHTSQYLCASSAGQGATNEKLFFGSGTQLSVL.

This clonotype was seen at least ten times. V gene TRBV12-3 or TRBV12-4 combines with J gene TRBJ2-7; 7 bases line up with TRBD1. The CDR3 runs to 16 residues. With 6 bases clipped from V and 1 base from J, the junction kept 12 bases outside the gene matches. As DNA, the CDR3 is TGTGCCAGCAGCCGATACGACAGGGATAGGTCCTACGAGCAGTACTTC. The encoded protein is CASSRYDRDRSYEQYF.

This rearrangement joins TRBV9 to TRBJ1-6; 7 bases map to TRBD1. The CDR3 length is 14 residues. The junction had 8 bases not matched to a gene; V was cut back by 4 bases and J by 10 bases. Germline V gene sequence: CDR1 SGDLS, CDR2 YYNGEE. CDR3 sequence: CASSPWTGESPLHF. As DNA, the CDR3 is TGTGCCAGCAGCCCGTGGACAGGCGAGTCACCCCTCCACTTT.

This clonotype has a handful of counts. The chain is built from TRBV5-1 and TRBJ1-6, with D possibly TRBD1 on 5 matching bases. Germline V lookup: CDR1 SGHRS, CDR2 YFSETQ. The CDR3 contains 14 residues. Between the trimmed V and J ends, which lost 3 bases and 7 bases, there was a span of 11 bases. CDR3 coding DNA: TGCGCCAGCAGCTCCCGGGACGGAAATTCACCCCTCCACTTT. Protein: CASSSRDGNSPLHF.

This clonotype was recorded a few times. The chain uses TRBV7-9 and TRBJ2-5; the D is unclear. CDR1 SEHNR and CDR2 FQNEAQ come from the germline V gene (reference sequence). The CDR3 consists of 15 residues. Trimming took 1 base from V and 5 from J, leaving 14 bases between them. CDR3 amino acids: CASSLGSYQWETQYF. As DNA, the CDR3 is TGTGCCAGCAGCTTAGGGTCCTATCAGTGGGAGACCCAGTACTTC.

There are a few counts of this clonotype. The gene calls are TRBV6-1 and TRBJ2-3; 12 bases match TRBD1. Unmatched junction bases numbered 11, after V lost 4 bases and J lost 6 bases. The germline gives CDR1 MNHNS, CDR2 SASEGT. CDR3 length equals 17 residues. The CDR3 here is CASSAQGQGAKRDTQYF. The CDR3 DNA is TGTGCCAGCAGTGCCCAGGGACAGGGGGCGAAGAGGGATACGCAGTATTTT.

This clonotype was counted only a few times. V gene TRBV5-1 combines with J gene TRBJ1-4; the D is unclear. The CDR3 runs 16 residues. Germline V CDR1 and CDR2: SGHRS, YFSETQ. The V gene lost 0 bases and the J gene lost 3 bases, with 12 bases spanning the gap. CDR3 sequence: CASSLGAGHPNEKLFF. The CDR3 bases are TGCGCCAGCAGCTTGGGGGCGGGCCATCCTAATGAAAAACTGTTTTTT.

This chain uses TRBV20-1 with TRBJ1-2; D is perhaps TRBD1 (6 bases). The CDR3 covers 14 residues. Germline V CDR1 and CDR2: DFQATT, SNEGSKA (reference sequence). V was cut by 6 bases and J by 1 base, with 15 bases left in between. CDR3 DNA: TGCAGTGCAGCACCGGGACACCTTAACTATGGCTACACCTTC. Translating it yields CSAAPGHLNYGYTF.

This clonotype was observed once. This may come from a read error, since a much larger clone is one base off. The chain is built from TRBV12-3 or TRBV12-4 and TRBJ1-2, with a tentative D call TRBD1 (5 bases). V lost 3 bases, J lost 8 bases, and 19 bases lay in between. This CDR3 comprises 15 residues. As DNA, the CDR3 is TGTGCCAGCAGTTTTTCAGGGAAAGCACCTGAGGGCTACACCTTC. This codes for CASSFSGKAPEGYTF.

V gene TRBV3-1 combines with J gene TRBJ2-7, with unresolved D. Germline lookup yields CDR1 LGHDT and CDR2 YNNKEL (reference sequence). V was trimmed by 4 bases and J by 3 bases, leaving 13 bases between them. The CDR3 length is 14 residues. This CDR3 is CASSLHGNLYEQYF. CDR3 nucleotides: TGTGCCAGCAGCCTTCATGGCAACCTCTACGAGCAGTACTTC.

This clonotype was seen only a few times. The rearrangement joins TRBV12-3 or TRBV12-4 to TRBJ1-5, with D uncertain. V was clipped by 3 bases and J by 4 bases, with 10 bases between them. CDR3 size: 14 residues. CDR3 coding DNA: TGTGCCAGCAGTTTTGCGACACCAAATCAGCCCCAGCATTTT. This translates into CASSFATPNQPQHF.

The chain carries TRBV20-1 and TRBJ2-7; D unclear. V lost 0 bases to trimming and J lost 1 base, with 10 bases between them. CDR3 length: 14 amino acids. Germline CDR1 DFQATT, CDR2 SNEGSKA (reference sequence). CDR3 in DNA: TGCAGTGCTAGAGATTCGACGTGGTCCTACGAGCAGTACTTC. Protein: CSARDSTWSYEQYF.